This T cell receptor (beta chain) originates from a study of T cell responses to AZD1222 COVID-19 vaccine. In the study overall: Pooling covered second doses at about 4 or about 12 weeks. General study results and limits: With two AZD1222 doses given, Spike-specific TCR breadth and depth both rose.

As to this clone: What it binds is not known.

Sequencing was performed with immunoSEQ multiplex PCR; in TCRdb, only in-frame clones are kept and a portion is missing. The sample has 100,000 or so clones, roughly 80% seen once. The sample consisted of peripheral blood, taken on day 0 of AZD1222 vaccination. This receptor was identified in an adult in good health.

The CDR3 region is CASSLTGNELFF. The CDR3 DNA reads TGTGCCAGCAGCTTAACAGGGAACGAACTGTTTTTT. The chain carries TRBV11-2 and TRBJ1-4; D perhaps matches TRBD1 (6 bases). Per germline, CDR1 SGHAT and CDR2 FQNNGV. The CDR3 extends over 12 amino acids. Trimming stripped 2 bases from V and 12 bases from J, with 10 bases between.